What follows are 9 T cell receptor beta chains derived from one specimen sequenced in a study of CD8+ T cells in alopecia areata. The sequencing template was cDNA reverse transcribed from extracted RNA. The table came from immunoSEQ multiplex PCR; TCRdb's copy has only in-frame clones and leaves some out. The repertoire consists of about 120,000 clones, none detected only once. The sample taken for sequencing was lesional skin. These receptors were taken from a C3H/HeJ mouse with alopecia areata. The mouse line has the MHC haplotype H2-k.

With respect to this clone: All gene names here are mouse names. This CDR3 is CTCSAVRGLGSDYTF. CDR3 DNA (partial): TGCACCTGCAGTGCAGTCAGGGGGCTCGGCTCC. The V and J genes are TRBV1 and TRBJ1-2; 8 positions match TRBD1. The DNA ends 4 residues before the CDR3 does, and the rest of the CDR3 is filled in from the germline J gene. V gave up 1 base and J gave up 4 bases; unmatched junction bases: 5. The CDR3 is 15 amino acids. CDR1 is NSQYPW, CDR2 LRSPGD, per germline (reference sequence).

This clone appeared a few times. Germline and genes: mouse. Sequencing ends 4 residues short of the CDR3 end; the germline J gene provides the rest. The V gene is TRBV13-2, the J gene TRBJ2-1; tentatively, D is TRBD2 (6 bases). CDR1 and CDR2 from the germline V gene are NNHNN and SYGAGS (reference sequence). The V gene lost 1 base and the J gene lost 3 bases, with 11 bases spanning the gap. This CDR3 is built from 15 residues. The covered CDR3 bases are TGTGCCAGCGGTGATTTCGGGGGGTCCTATGCT. This encodes CASGDFGGSYA. The whole CDR3 sequence is CASGDFGGSYAEQFF.

Comment on this clone: All gene names here are mouse names. The missing CDR3 end, 4 residues past where the read stops, is filled in from the germline J gene. The rearrangement links TRBV13-3 to TRBJ2-1; maybe TRBD1 (5 bases). The V gene lost 7 bases and the J gene lost 0 bases, with 14 bases spanning the gap. The length of the CDR3 is 15 residues. The germline V gene has CDR1 NNHDY and CDR2 SYVADS. CDR3 residues: CASRDRIYNYAEQFF. The part of the CDR3 DNA that was read is TGTGCCAGCCGAGACAGAATCTATAACTATGCT.

This clone was seen a few times. Gene names follow the mouse nomenclature. Incomplete CDR3 DNA: TGCACCTGCAGTGCAGCTGGGGCTAGCTCCTAT. It encodes CTCSAAGASSY. The whole CDR3 protein reads CTCSAAGASSYEQYF. The V gene is TRBV1, the J gene TRBJ2-7, with a weak D call TRBD2 (6 bases). The CDR3 extends 4 residues past the end of the read, so its final part is completed from the germline J gene. Germline assignment: CDR1 NSQYPW and CDR2 LRSPGD (reference sequence). The ends were cut back, 1 base at V and 0 bases at J, with 10 bases in the middle. This CDR3 has 15 residues.

With respect to this clone: Gene names and germline refer to mouse. From the germline J gene comes the end of the CDR3, since the read stops 4 residues before it. The chain couples TRBV1 to TRBJ2-5, with a weak D call TRBD1 (6 bases). The CDR3 is 15 residues long. Per germline, CDR1 NSQYPW and CDR2 LRSPGD (reference sequence). V was clipped by 3 bases and J by 0 bases, with 10 bases between them. CDR3 DNA (partial): TGCACCTGCAGTGCGTACAGGGTTAACCAAGAC. Its translation is CTCSAYRVNQD. The entire CDR3 reads CTCSAYRVNQDTQYF.

This clone was detected a few times. Gene names and germline match the mouse. The sequence runs out 4 residues before the end of the CDR3; the remainder is reconstructed from the germline J gene. This chain joins TRBV19 and TRBJ2-1; 9 bases match TRBD2. The V segment lost 8 bases and the J segment 1 base; nucleotides outside the gene matches: 1. CDR1 is FNHDT and CDR2 is SITEND in the germline V gene (reference sequence). The CDR3 has 13 residues. The CDR3 reads CARDWGNYAEQFF. CDR3 DNA, as far as it was read: TGTGCCAGGGACTGGGGAAACTATGCT.

This clone was counted only a few times. Genes here carry mouse names. The CDR3 end lies 4 residues beyond the end of the read and is filled in from the germline J gene. The chain couples TRBV13-3 to TRBJ1-1; the D gene is possibly TRBD1 (6 bases). CDR1 is NNHDY and CDR2 is SYVADS in the germline V gene. This CDR3 contains 13 residues. CDR3 DNA, as far as it was read: TGTGCCAGCACCCCCGGGACAAATACA. Translation gives CASTPGTNT. The complete CDR3 protein is CASTPGTNTEVFF.

This clone was observed a handful of times. Gene names and germline match the mouse. Read sequence stops 4 residues before the CDR3 end, and the germline J gene provides the missing end. The rearrangement joins TRBV19 to TRBJ1-4, with TRBD1 as a possible D gene (5 bases). This CDR3 has 13 residues. The germline V gene has CDR1 FNHDT and CDR2 SITEND (reference sequence). CDR3 in amino acids: CASSRRDSERLFF. CDR3 bases read: TGTGCCAGCAGTCGCCGAGACAGCGAA.

With regard to this clone: Germline and genes here are mouse. The read comes to an end 4 residues before the CDR3 does, leaving the germline J gene to fill in the end. The rearrangement uses TRBV13-3 and TRBJ2-1, with D possibly TRBD2 on 6 matching bases. Trimming stripped 2 bases from V and 5 bases from J, with 11 bases between. The CDR3 is made up of 14 amino acids. Germline V gives CDR1 NNHDY, CDR2 SYVADS. The CDR3 DNA, read in part, is TGTGCCAGCAGTGAGTGGGGGAGAGATGCT. Protein product: CASSEWGRDA. The whole CDR3 protein is CASSEWGRDAEQFF.